This T cell receptor (beta chain) was obtained from a study of blood T cell repertoires in COVID-19. Study-wide background: The samples span acute and convalescent COVID-19 from the United States, Italy and Spain. Sources were T cells, B-cell-depleted T cells, or PBMCs; the material itself was cDNA or gDNA.

This CDR3 contains 13 residues. From germline, CDR1 is KGHDR and CDR2 SFDVKD. V shed 5 bases and J 7 bases; nucleotides not matched to a gene: 7. Seattle participants joined during active infection and were tracked over time. In the authors' workflow: Amplifying reference gene primers gave estimates of nucleated cell counts. The table came from immunoSEQ multiplex PCR; TCRdb's copy has only in-frame clones and leaves some out. From that table come the V and J calls and clone size; the DNA was used to work out D and trimming. The sample carries about 200,000 clones, 75% to 90% recorded once. This chain joins TRBV24-1 and TRBJ2-7, with TRBD2 matching over 7 bases. Material: peripheral blood. This clonotype originated in a woman between 70 and 85 years old with COVID-19, enrolled during active disease. The CDR3 sequence: CATSGQRGLEQYF. CDR3 nucleotide sequence: TGTGCCACCAGTGGCCAGCGGGGTCTTGAGCAGTACTTC.